These 29 T cell receptor beta chains originate from one sample sequenced in a study of blood T cell repertoires in COVID-19. TCRdb keeps only in-frame clones here, not all; method: immunoSEQ multiplex PCR. The sample yields around 270,000 clones, around nine tenths seen once. Sequenced input: peripheral blood. The receptor set was obtained from a woman aged 60-70 years with COVID-19, enrolled during active disease.

The J gene is TRBJ2-3, the V gene TRBV27; D might be TRBD1 (5 bases). The CDR3 extends over 15 amino acids. Germline loops: CDR1 MNHEY, CDR2 SMNVEV (reference sequence). V was shortened by 3 bases and J by 6 bases, with 16 bases between the two germline ends. The CDR3 spells CASSFVPQGTDTQYF. CDR3 nucleotide sequence: TGTGCCAGCAGTTTTGTCCCTCAGGGAACCGATACGCAGTATTTT.

The genes are TRBV6-5 and TRBJ2-1, with a possible D match to TRBD2 (7 bases). CDR1 MNHEY and CDR2 SVGAGI come from the germline V gene. V lost 7 bases, J lost 8 bases, and 18 bases lay in between. This CDR3 region has 14 residues. The CDR3 protein is CASISPGGLYEQFF. The DNA of the CDR3 is TGTGCCAGCATCAGTCCGGGGGGCCTCTATGAGCAGTTCTTC.

This clone appeared a single time. This sequence joins TRBV7-6 and TRBJ2-1; TRBD2 is a possible D gene (5 bases). V was pared by 1 base and J by 4 bases, with 14 bases between. The germline V gene has CDR1 SGHVS and CDR2 FNYEAQ. The CDR3 consists of 16 residues. The chain's CDR3 is CASSLVASSRYNEQFF. CDR3 nucleotides: TGTGCCAGCAGCTTAGTGGCTAGCTCGAGATACAATGAGCAGTTCTTC. The entire variable domain, with the rest obtained from reference TRBV7-6 and TRBJ2-1, is as follows: GAGVSQSPRYKVTKRGQDVALRCDPISGHVSLYWYRQALGQGPEFLTYFNYEAQQDKSGLPNDRFSAERPEGSISTLTIQRTEQRDSAMYRCASSLVASSRYNEQFFGPGTRLTVL.

The chain has TRBV5-4 and TRBJ1-1; 8 nucleotides match TRBD1. The CDR3 length is 17 residues. Germline-derived CDR1 and CDR2 are SGHNT and YYREEE (reference sequence). With V trimmed by 0 bases and J by 0 bases, 7 bases remained unmatched. This CDR3 reads CASSLDPRGLVNTEAFF. The CDR3 nucleotides read TGTGCCAGCAGCTTGGACCCCAGGGGGCTGGTGAACACTGAAGCTTTCTTT.

The V and J genes are TRBV7-2 and TRBJ2-3, with TRBD1 as a possible D gene (6 bases). Germline-derived CDR1 and CDR2 are SGHTA and FQGNSA. This CDR3 is 17 amino acids long. Trimming shortened V by 5 bases and J by 5 bases, and 23 bases separated the two germline ends. The CDR3 here is CASSPGTGNRVKDTQYF. CDR3 nucleotides: TGTGCCAGCAGCCCGGGAACAGGGAACAGGGTTAAAGATACGCAGTATTTT.

This rearrangement joins TRBV7-2 to TRBJ2-2; maybe TRBD2 (5 bases). V gave up 1 base and J gave up 3 bases, with 6 bases separating them. The CDR3 totals 14 residues. In germline, CDR1 is SGHTA, CDR2 FQGNSA. CDR3 residues: CASSLERYTGELFF. For the CDR3, the DNA is TGTGCCAGCAGCTTAGAGCGGTACACCGGGGAGCTGTTTTTT. The full variable domain, completed using reference TRBV7-2 and TRBJ2-2, is GAGVSQSPSNKVTEKGKDVELRCDPISGHTALYWYRQSLGQGLEFLIYFQGNSAPDKSGLPSDRFSAERTGGSVSTLTIQRTQQEDSAVYLCASSLERYTGELFFGEGSRLTVL.

The CDR3 sequence is CASSASIASGANVLTF. CDR3 DNA sequence: TGTGCCAGCAGCGCGAGCATAGCGAGTGGGGCCAACGTCCTGACTTTC. V usage is TRBV9 and J usage is TRBJ2-6, with D possibly TRBD2 on 5 matching bases. V was cut by 3 bases and J by 3 bases, with 13 bases left in between. Germline CDR1 reads SGDLS; CDR2 reads YYNGEE. This CDR3 contains 16 residues.

V usage is TRBV4-3 and J usage is TRBJ2-1; TRBD2 matches at 10 bases. Trimming at V came to 0 bases and at J to 8 bases, leaving 7 bases not matched to a gene. The germline gives CDR1 LGHNA, CDR2 YSLEER. The CDR3 has 16 amino acids. As DNA, the CDR3 is TGCGCCAGCAGCCAAGATGGTCTAGCGGGAGTCGATGAGCAGTTCTTC. Residues: CASSQDGLAGVDEQFF.

The chain couples TRBV5-8 to TRBJ1-2, with a possible D match to TRBD1 (6 bases). Germline loops: CDR1 SGHTS, CDR2 YDEGEE. The CDR3 totals 14 residues. The V gene lost 5 bases and the J gene lost 4 bases, with 15 bases spanning the gap. The CDR3 spells CASSAAGVFYGYTF. The DNA for the CDR3 is TGTGCCAGCAGTGCGGCAGGGGTCTTCTATGGCTACACCTTC.

This chain joins TRBV19 and TRBJ1-5, with TRBD1 identical over 7 bases. Germline lookup yields CDR1 LNHDA and CDR2 SQIVND (reference sequence). The length of the CDR3 is 17 residues. V lost 7 bases and J lost 3; bases outside the gene matches: 15. The CDR3 DNA follows: TGTGCCAGTACAGAGCACATGACAGGGAGAATCAATCAGCCCCAGCATTTT. Translation gives CASTEHMTGRINQPQHF.

The V gene is TRBV5-3, the J gene TRBJ1-6; a weak D match, TRBD1 (5 bases). TRBV5-3 is reported as an ORF; its role is uncertain. V shed 4 bases and J shed 8 bases, with 10 bases lying between them. The CDR3 has 13 amino acids. CDR3 sequence: CARSPRGDSPLHF. CDR3 sequence (DNA): TGTGCCAGAAGCCCCCGGGGGGATTCACCCCTCCACTTT.

The J gene is TRBJ1-2, the V gene TRBV30; D perhaps matches TRBD1 (6 bases). CDR3 length equals 13 residues. The germline V gene has CDR1 GTSNPN and CDR2 SVGIG (reference sequence). Trimming left V 4 bases short and J 3 bases short, with 12 bases between. CDR3 nucleotide sequence: TGTGCCTGGATCAGGGGCCCGCACTATGGCTACACCTTC. Protein sequence: CAWIRGPHYGYTF. Full variable domain (outside the CDR3, taken from reference TRBV30 and TRBJ1-2): SQTIHQWPATLVQPVGSPLSLECTVEGTSNPNLYWYRQAAGRGLQLLFYSVGIGQISSEVPQNLSASRPQDRQFILSSKKLLLSDSGFYLCAWIRGPHYGYTFGSGTRLTVV.

This clone was seen only once. This chain links TRBV6-5 with TRBJ2-3; TRBD1 agrees at 7 bases. The CDR3 sequence is 15 residues long. In germline, CDR1 is MNHEY, CDR2 SVGAGI. V dropped 6 bases and J dropped 0; count of bases not matched to a gene: 6. CDR3 nucleotide sequence: TGTGCCAGCAGCCAAGGGACAGCTAGCACAGATACGCAGTATTTT. This gives the protein CASSQGTASTDTQYF.

As for this clone: The same CDR3 is also encoded by other DNA sequences in this sample. The chain employs TRBV5-1 and TRBJ2-1; 8 bases map to TRBD2. Per germline, CDR1 SGHRS and CDR2 YFSETQ. The CDR3 contains 14 residues. With V trimmed by 3 bases and J by 12 bases, 11 bases remained unmatched. The CDR3, as DNA: TGCGCCAGCAGCTCCCCTCCGGGACTAGGAATGCAGTTCTTC. Protein: CASSSPPGLGMQFF.

V gene TRBV7-9 combines with J gene TRBJ2-1; 8 bases agree with TRBD2. Germline V lookup: CDR1 SEHNR, CDR2 FQNEAQ (reference sequence). V dropped 2 bases and J dropped 2; count of bases not matched to a gene: 2. This CDR3 region has 15 residues. The CDR3 coding sequence is TGTGCCAGCAGCTTATTAGCGGGAACCTACAATGAGCAGTTCTTC. Amino acid sequence: CASSLLAGTYNEQFF.

The CDR3 DNA reads TGCAGTGCTAGAGTGGGGAGGTGGTACACCTTC. It codes for CSARVGRWYTF. V is TRBV20-1 and J is TRBJ1-2; D is unclear. Deletions cut 1 base from V and 11 bases from J, with 11 bases between. Germline V gives CDR1 DFQATT, CDR2 SNEGSKA (reference sequence). This CDR3 region has 11 residues.

This clone appeared once. V gene TRBV28 combines with J gene TRBJ1-2; D is unclear. V dropped 5 bases and J dropped 5 bases, with 12 bases sitting between them. The CDR3 extends over 13 amino acids. Germline V gene data show CDR1 as MDHEN and CDR2 as SYDVKM. CDR3 nucleotide sequence: TGTGCCAGCAGTCTCCTTCGAACTTATGGCTACACCTTC. As protein: CASSLLRTYGYTF.

This chain joins TRBV3-1 (or the pseudogene TRBV3-2) and TRBJ2-3; D unresolved. Germline loops: CDR1 LGHDT, CDR2 YNNKEL (reference sequence). There are 12 residues in the CDR3. The ends were cut back, 1 base at V and 4 bases at J, with 3 bases in the middle. The CDR3, as DNA: TGTGCCAGCAGCCAAGCCGCAGATACGCAGTATTTT. It specifies CASSQAADTQYF.

The rearrangement joins TRBV19 to TRBJ1-2; D unresolved. Per germline, CDR1 LNHDA and CDR2 SQIVND (reference sequence). The germline V and J ends were trimmed by 7 bases and 3 bases, with 9 bases remaining between them. The CDR3 has 12 residues. The CDR3 region is CASKQRDYGYTF. The CDR3 DNA is TGTGCCAGTAAGCAGAGGGACTATGGCTACACCTTC.

The rearrangement uses TRBV7-9 and TRBJ2-1; possibly TRBD2 for D (5 bases). The CDR3 has 12 residues. V lost 5 bases to trimming and J lost 8 bases, with 10 bases between them. Germline CDR1 is SEHNR and CDR2 is FQNEAQ (reference sequence). CDR3 bases: TGTGCCAGCAGCCCCCTTAGCGATGAGCAGTTCTTC. It is translated as CASSPLSDEQFF.

This clone was observed once. This chain connects TRBV19 to TRBJ2-2; D ambiguous. Germline V gene sequence: CDR1 LNHDA, CDR2 SQIVND (reference sequence). The CDR3 has 12 residues. Deletions cut 5 bases from V and 7 bases from J, with 8 bases between. CDR3 sequence reads: CASSGLLGELFF. The CDR3 coding sequence is TGTGCCAGTAGTGGCCTTCTCGGGGAGCTGTTTTTT. Looking up the rest from reference TRBV19 and TRBJ2-2 gives the full variable domain: DGGITQSPKYLFRKEGQNVTLSCEQNLNHDAMYWYRQDPGQGLRLIYYSQIVNDFQKGDIAEGYSVSREKKESFPLTVTSAQKNPTAFYLCASSGLLGELFFGEGSRLTVL.

V usage is TRBV25-1 and J usage is TRBJ1-1; D may be TRBD1 (5 bases). Deletions cut 5 bases from V and 4 bases from J, with 17 bases between. The CDR3 extends over 15 amino acids. Germline CDR1 reads MGHDK; CDR2 reads SYGVNS. CDR3 amino acids: CASSTSRVMGTEAFF. CDR3 bases: TGTGCCAGCAGTACTTCCAGGGTGATGGGCACTGAAGCTTTCTTT.

The CDR3 DNA reads as TGTGCCAGCAGTTTCAGAGGTAGCAATCAGCCCCAGCATTTT. Protein sequence: CASSFRGSNQPQHF. The chain combines TRBV3-1 (or the pseudogene TRBV3-2) with TRBJ1-5; the D is unclear. Looked up from germline, CDR1 is LGHDT and CDR2 is YNNKEL (reference sequence). CDR3 size: 14 residues. The germline V and J ends were trimmed by 6 bases and 0 bases, with 9 bases remaining between them.

The chain couples TRBV6-5 to TRBJ2-5; 13 nucleotides align to TRBD2. V was pared by 7 bases and J by 2 bases, with 4 bases of the junction left unmatched. The CDR3 loop spans 15 amino acids. The V gene's germline CDR1 is MNHEY and CDR2 SVGAGI. As DNA, the CDR3 is TGTGCCAGCAAGATGACTAGCGGGAGGCAAGAGACCCAGTACTTC. This encodes CASKMTSGRQETQYF.

This clone was observed a single time. This chain links TRBV7-9 with TRBJ2-3; maybe TRBD1 (6 bases). Germline V lookup: CDR1 SEHNR, CDR2 FQNEAQ (reference sequence). This CDR3 comprises 15 residues. V lost 4 bases, J lost 4 bases, and 15 bases lay in between. DNA for the CDR3: TGTGCCAGCAGCTATAGATCAGGGGTGGCAGATACGCAGTATTTT. This codes for CASSYRSGVADTQYF.

The chain couples TRBV6-2 or TRBV6-3 to TRBJ1-5; D ambiguous. Germline V lookup: CDR1 MNHEY, CDR2 SVGEGT. The CDR3 totals 16 residues. V was shortened by 6 bases and J by 3 bases, with 18 bases between the two germline ends. For the CDR3, the DNA is TGTGCCAGCAGCCCTGGGCACCGCAGCCTCAATCAGCCCCAGCATTTT. This gives the protein CASSPGHRSLNQPQHF.

This chain connects TRBV11-3 to TRBJ2-1; 7 bases match TRBD2. V shed 4 bases and J 6 bases; nucleotides not matched to a gene: 9. This CDR3 contains 15 residues. Germline CDR1 is SGHNT and CDR2 is YENEEA. DNA for the CDR3: TGTGCCAGCAGCTCAGGGACTATGTGGGGCAATGAGCAGTTCTTC. This gives the protein CASSSGTMWGNEQFF.

V is TRBV18 and J is TRBJ1-2; D uncertain. V was trimmed by 2 bases and J by 2 bases, leaving 6 bases between them. Germline CDR1 reads KGHSH; CDR2 reads LQKENI. The CDR3 covers 13 residues. The CDR3: CASSPEENYGYTF. CDR3 coding DNA: TGTGCCAGCTCACCAGAGGAGAACTATGGCTACACCTTC.

The genes are TRBV5-4 and TRBJ1-3; 7 bases align to TRBD1. Trimming removed 3 bases from V and 4 bases from J; junction bases left unmatched: 4. The germline V gene has CDR1 SGHNT and CDR2 YYREEE (reference sequence). The CDR3 is 14 residues long. The CDR3 reads CASSYRGLGNTIYF. CDR3 DNA sequence: TGTGCCAGCAGCTACAGGGGCTTGGGAAACACCATATATTTT.